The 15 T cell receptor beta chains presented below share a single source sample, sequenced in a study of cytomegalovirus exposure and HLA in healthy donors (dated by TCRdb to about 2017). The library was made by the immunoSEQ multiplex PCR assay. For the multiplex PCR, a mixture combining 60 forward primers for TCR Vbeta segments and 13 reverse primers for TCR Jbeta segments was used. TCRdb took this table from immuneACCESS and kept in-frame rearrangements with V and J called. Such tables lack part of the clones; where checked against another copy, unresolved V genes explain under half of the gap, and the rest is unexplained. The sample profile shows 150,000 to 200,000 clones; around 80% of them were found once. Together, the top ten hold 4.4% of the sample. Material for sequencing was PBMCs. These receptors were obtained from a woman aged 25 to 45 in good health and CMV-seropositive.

CDR3 bases: TGTGCCAGCAGCTTATCGGCTAGCGGGAGCTACGAGCAGTACTTC. Translating gives CASSLSASGSYEQYF. The chain combines TRBV7-2 with TRBJ2-7; 10 bases fit TRBD2. CDR3 length equals 15 residues. Germline loops: CDR1 SGHTA, CDR2 FQGNSA. V trimming: 2 bases; J trimming: 3 bases; junction bases outside the gene matches: 4. Drawing the rest from reference TRBV7-2 and TRBJ2-7, the complete variable domain is GAGVSQSPSNKVTEKGKDVELRCDPISGHTALYWYRQSLGQGLEFLIYFQGNSAPDKSGLPSDRFSAERTGGSVSTLTIQRTQQEDSAVYLCASSLSASGSYEQYFGPGTRLTVT.

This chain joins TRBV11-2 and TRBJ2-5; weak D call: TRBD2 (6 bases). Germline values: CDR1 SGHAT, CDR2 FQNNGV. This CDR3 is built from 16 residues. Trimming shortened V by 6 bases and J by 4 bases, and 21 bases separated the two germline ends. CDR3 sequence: CASREREGPGGETQYF. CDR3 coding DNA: TGTGCCAGCAGGGAAAGAGAAGGGCCCGGGGGAGAGACCCAGTACTTC.

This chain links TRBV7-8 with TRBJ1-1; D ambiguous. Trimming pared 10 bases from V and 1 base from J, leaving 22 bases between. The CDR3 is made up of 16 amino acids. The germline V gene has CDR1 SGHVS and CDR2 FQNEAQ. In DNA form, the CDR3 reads TGTGCCAACGTACCGTTGCGGGGTTCTACGAACACTGAAGCTTTCTTT. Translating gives CANVPLRGSTNTEAFF.

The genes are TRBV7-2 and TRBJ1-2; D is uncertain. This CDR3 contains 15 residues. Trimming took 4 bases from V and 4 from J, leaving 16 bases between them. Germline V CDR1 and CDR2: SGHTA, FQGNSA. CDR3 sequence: CASSSNPLTAYGYTF. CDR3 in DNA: TGTGCCAGCAGCTCAAATCCCCTTACTGCCTATGGCTACACCTTC.

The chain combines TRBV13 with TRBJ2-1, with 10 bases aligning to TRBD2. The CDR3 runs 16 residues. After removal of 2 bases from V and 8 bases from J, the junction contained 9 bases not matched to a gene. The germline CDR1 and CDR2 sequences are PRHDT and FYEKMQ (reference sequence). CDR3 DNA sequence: TGTGCCAGCAGCTTATGGGTAGCGGGAGGCTCCCATGAGCAGTTCTTC. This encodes CASSLWVAGGSHEQFF.

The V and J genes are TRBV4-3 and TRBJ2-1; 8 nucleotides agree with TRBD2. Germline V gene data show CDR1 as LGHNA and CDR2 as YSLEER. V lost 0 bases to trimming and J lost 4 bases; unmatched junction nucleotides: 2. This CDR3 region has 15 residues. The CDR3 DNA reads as TGCGCCAGCAGCCAAGATGGCGGGAGGTACAATGAGCAGTTCTTC. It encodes CASSQDGGRYNEQFF.

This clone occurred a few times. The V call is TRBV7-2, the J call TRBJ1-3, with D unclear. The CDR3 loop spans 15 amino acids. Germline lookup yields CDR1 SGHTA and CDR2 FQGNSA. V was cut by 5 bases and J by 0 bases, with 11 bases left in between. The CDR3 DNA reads TGTGCCAGCAGCCCTGACTGGTTCTCTGGAAACACCATATATTTT. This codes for CASSPDWFSGNTIYF.

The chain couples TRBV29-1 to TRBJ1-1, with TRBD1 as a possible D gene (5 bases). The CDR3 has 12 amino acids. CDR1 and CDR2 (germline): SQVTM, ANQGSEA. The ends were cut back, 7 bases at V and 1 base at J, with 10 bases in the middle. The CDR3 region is CSAAGRNTEAFF. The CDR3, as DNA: TGCAGCGCCGCGGGACGGAACACTGAAGCTTTCTTT. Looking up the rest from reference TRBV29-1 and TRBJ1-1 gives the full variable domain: SAVISQKPSRDICQRGTSLTIQCQVDSQVTMMFWYRQQPGQSLTLIATANQGSEATYESGFVIDKFPISRPNLTFSTLTVSNMSPEDSSIYLCSAAGRNTEAFFGQGTRLTVV.

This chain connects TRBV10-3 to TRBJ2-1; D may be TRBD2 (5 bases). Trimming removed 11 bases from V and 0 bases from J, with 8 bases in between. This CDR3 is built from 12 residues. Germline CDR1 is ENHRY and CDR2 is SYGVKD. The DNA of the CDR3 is TGTGCCTCTGGGAGCTCCTACAATGAGCAGTTCTTC. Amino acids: CASGSSYNEQFF.

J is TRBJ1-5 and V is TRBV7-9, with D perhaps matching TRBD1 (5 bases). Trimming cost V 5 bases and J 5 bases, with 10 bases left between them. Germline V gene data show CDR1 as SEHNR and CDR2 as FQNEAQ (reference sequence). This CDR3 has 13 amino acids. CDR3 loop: CASSLREDQPQHF. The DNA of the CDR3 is TGTGCCAGCAGCCTCAGGGAGGATCAGCCCCAGCATTTT.

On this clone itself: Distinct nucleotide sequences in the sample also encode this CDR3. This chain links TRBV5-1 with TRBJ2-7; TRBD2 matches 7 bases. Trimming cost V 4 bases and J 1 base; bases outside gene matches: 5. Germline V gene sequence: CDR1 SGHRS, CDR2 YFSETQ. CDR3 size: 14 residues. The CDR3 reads CASSLGGGSYEQYF. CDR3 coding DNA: TGCGCCAGCAGCCTGGGCGGGGGTTCCTACGAGCAGTACTTC.

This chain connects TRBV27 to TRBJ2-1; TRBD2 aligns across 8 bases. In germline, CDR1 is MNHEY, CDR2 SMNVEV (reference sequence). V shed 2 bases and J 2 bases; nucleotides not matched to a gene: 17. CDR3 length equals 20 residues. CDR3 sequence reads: CASSLNPIDSGSPTYNEQFF. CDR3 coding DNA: TGTGCCAGCAGTTTAAACCCGATTGACAGCGGGAGCCCTACCTACAATGAGCAGTTCTTC.

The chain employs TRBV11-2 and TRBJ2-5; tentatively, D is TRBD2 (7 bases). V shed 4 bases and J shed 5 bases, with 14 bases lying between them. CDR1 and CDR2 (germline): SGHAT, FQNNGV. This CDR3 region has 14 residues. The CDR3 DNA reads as TGTGCCAGCAGCTCCTCGGCGGGGGCTGAGACCCAGTACTTC. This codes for CASSSSAGAETQYF. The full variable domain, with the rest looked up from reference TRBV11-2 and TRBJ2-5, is EAGVAQSPRYKIIEKRQSVAFWCNPISGHATLYWYQQILGQGPKLLIQFQNNGVVDDSQLPKDRFSAERLKGVDSTLKIQPAKLEDSAVYLCASSSSAGAETQYFGPGTRLLVL.

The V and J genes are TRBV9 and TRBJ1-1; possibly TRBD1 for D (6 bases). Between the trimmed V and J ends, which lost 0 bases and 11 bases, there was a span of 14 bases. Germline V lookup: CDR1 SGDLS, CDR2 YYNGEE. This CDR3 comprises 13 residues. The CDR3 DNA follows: TGTGCCAGCAGCGTAGAGGAGGGGGGGGCCGCTTTCTTT. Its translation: CASSVEEGGAAFF.

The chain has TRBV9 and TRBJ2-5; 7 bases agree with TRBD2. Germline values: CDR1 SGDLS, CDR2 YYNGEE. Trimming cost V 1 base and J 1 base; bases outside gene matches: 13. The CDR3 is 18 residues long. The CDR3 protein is CASSVSGRVASGQETQYF. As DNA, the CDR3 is TGTGCCAGCAGCGTAAGTGGGAGGGTAGCCTCTGGCCAAGAGACCCAGTACTTC.